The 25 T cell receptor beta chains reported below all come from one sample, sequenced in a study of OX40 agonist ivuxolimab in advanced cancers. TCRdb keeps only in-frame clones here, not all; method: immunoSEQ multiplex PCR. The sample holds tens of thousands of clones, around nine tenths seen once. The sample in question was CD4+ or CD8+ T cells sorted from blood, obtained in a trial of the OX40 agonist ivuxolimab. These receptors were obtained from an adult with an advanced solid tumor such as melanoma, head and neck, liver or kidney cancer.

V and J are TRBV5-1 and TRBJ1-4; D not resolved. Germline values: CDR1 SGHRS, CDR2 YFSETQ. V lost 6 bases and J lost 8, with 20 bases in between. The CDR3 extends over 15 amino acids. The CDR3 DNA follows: TGCGCCAGCAAAATCTTCGGTGGTGAAGGGGAAAAACTGTTTTTT. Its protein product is CASKIFGGEGEKLFF.

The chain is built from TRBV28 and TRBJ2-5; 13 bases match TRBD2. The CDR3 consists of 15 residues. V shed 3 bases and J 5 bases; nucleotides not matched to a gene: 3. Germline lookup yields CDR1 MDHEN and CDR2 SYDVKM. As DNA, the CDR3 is TGTGCCAGCAGTTTTTTGACTAGCGGGGGGGAGACCCAGTACTTC. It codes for CASSFLTSGGETQYF. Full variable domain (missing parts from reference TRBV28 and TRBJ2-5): DVKVTQSSRYLVKRTGEKVFLECVQDMDHENMFWYRQDPGLGLRLIYFSYDVKMKEKGDIPEGYSVSREKKERFSLILESASTNQTSMYLCASSFLTSGGETQYFGPGTRLLVL.

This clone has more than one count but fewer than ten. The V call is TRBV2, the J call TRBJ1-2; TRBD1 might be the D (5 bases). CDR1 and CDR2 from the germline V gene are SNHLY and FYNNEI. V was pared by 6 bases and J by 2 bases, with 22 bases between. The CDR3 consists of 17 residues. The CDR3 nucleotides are TGTGCCAGCAGCTTGACCCGGGGCCTTCGGGAAAACTATGGCTACACCTTC. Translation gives CASSLTRGLRENYGYTF.

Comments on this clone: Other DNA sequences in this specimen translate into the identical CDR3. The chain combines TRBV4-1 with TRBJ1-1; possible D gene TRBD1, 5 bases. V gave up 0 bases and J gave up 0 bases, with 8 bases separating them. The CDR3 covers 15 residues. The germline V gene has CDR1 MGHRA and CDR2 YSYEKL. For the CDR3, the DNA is TGCGCCAGCAGCCAAGATGGGGGGGTGAACACTGAAGCTTTCTTT. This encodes CASSQDGGVNTEAFF.

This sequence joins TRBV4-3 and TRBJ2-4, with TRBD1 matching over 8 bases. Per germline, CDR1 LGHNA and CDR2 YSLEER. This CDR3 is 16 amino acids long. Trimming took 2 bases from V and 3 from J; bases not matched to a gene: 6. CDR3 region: CASSQTGDRYKNIQYF. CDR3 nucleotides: TGCGCCAGCAGCCAAACGGGGGACAGGTACAAAAACATTCAGTACTTC.

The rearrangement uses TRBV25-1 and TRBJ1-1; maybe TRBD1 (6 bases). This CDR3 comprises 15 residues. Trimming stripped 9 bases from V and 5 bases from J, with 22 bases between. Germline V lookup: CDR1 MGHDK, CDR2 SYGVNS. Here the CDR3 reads CASVGGETWETEAFF. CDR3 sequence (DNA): TGTGCCAGTGTAGGGGGTGAGACTTGGGAGACTGAAGCTTTCTTT.

The CDR3 region is CASRSDRERVQPQHF. As DNA, the CDR3 is TGTGCCAGCAGATCGGACAGGGAGCGGGTCCAGCCCCAGCATTTT. The genes are TRBV28 and TRBJ1-5, with 8 bases fitting TRBD1. This CDR3 is built from 15 residues. After removal of 6 bases from V and 7 bases from J, the junction contained 11 bases not matched to a gene. CDR1 and CDR2 from the germline V gene are MDHEN and SYDVKM.

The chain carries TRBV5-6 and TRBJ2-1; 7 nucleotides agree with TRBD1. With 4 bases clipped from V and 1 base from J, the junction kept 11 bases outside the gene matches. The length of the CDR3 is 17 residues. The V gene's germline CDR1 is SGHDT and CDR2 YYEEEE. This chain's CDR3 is CASSADGQATSYNEQFF. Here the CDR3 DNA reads TGTGCCAGCAGCGCCGATGGACAGGCAACTTCCTACAATGAGCAGTTCTTC.

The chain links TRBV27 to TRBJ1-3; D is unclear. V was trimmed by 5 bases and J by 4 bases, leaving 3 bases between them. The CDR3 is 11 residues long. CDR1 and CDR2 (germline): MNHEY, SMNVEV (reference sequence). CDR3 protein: CASSRGNTIYF. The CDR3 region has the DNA TGTGCCAGCAGTCGGGGAAACACCATATATTTT.

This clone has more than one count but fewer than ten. CDR3 sequence: CATSTYPGQNTEAFF. CDR3 DNA sequence: TGTGCCACCAGCACCTACCCCGGACAGAACACTGAAGCTTTCTTT. This rearrangement joins TRBV15 to TRBJ1-1, with D perhaps matching TRBD1 (5 bases). V lost 4 bases and J lost 1, with 13 bases in between. The CDR3 is made up of 15 amino acids. Per the germline V gene, CDR1 is LNHNV and CDR2 is YYDKDF (reference sequence).

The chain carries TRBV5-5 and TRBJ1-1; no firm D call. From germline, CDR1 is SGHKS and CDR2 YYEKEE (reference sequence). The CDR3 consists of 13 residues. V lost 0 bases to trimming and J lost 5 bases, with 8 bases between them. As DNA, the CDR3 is TGTGCCAGCAGCTTGGGAGAGGCAACTGAAGCTTTCTTT. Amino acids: CASSLGEATEAFF.

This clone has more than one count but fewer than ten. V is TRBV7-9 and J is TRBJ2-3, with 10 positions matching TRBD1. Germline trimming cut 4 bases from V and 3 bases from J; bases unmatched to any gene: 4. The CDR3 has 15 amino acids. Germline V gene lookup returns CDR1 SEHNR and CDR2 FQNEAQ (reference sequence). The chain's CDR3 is CASSSGQGVTDTQYF. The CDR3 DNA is TGTGCCAGCAGCTCCGGACAGGGGGTTACAGATACGCAGTATTTT.

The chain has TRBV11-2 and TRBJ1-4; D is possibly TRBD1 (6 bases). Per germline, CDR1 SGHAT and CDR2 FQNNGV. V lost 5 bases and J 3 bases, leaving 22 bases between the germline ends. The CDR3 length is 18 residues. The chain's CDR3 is CASSHVGGRRLANEKLFF. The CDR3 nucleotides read TGTGCCAGCAGCCACGTCGGGGGGCGAAGGTTGGCTAATGAAAAACTGTTTTTT.

CDR3 bases: TGCGCCAGCATCCCCTGGCTTGGGTCGCAGTATTTT. Translating gives CASIPWLGSQYF. The J gene is TRBJ2-3, the V gene TRBV10-2; D remains unclear. The germline V gene encodes CDR1 WSHSY and CDR2 SAAADI. V lost 7 bases and J lost 10, with 15 bases in between. This CDR3 comprises 12 residues.

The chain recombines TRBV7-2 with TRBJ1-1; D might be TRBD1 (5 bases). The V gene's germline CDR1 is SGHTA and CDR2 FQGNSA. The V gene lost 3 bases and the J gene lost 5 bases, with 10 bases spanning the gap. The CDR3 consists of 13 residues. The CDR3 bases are TGTGCCAGCAGCTTGGGAGGGGAGACTGAAGCTTTCTTT. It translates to CASSLGGETEAFF. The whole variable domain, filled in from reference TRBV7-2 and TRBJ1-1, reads GAGVSQSPSNKVTEKGKDVELRCDPISGHTALYWYRQSLGQGLEFLIYFQGNSAPDKSGLPSDRFSAERTGGSVSTLTIQRTQQEDSAVYLCASSLGGETEAFFGQGTRLTVV.

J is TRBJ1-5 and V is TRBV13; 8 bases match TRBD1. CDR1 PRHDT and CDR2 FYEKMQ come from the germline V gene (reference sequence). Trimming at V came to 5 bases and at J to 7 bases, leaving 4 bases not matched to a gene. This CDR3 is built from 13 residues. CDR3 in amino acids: CASSEDRDQPQHF. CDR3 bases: TGTGCCAGCAGCGAGGACAGGGACCAGCCCCAGCATTTT.

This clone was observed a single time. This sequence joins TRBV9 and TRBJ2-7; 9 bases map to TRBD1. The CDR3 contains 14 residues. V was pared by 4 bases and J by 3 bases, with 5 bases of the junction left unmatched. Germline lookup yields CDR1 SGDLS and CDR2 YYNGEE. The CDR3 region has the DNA TGTGCCAGCAGCCTCGGGACAGGGATCTACGAGCAGTACTTC. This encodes CASSLGTGIYEQYF.

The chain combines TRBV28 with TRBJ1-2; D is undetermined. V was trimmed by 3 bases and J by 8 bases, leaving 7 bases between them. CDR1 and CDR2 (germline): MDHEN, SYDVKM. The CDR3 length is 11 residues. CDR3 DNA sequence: TGTGCCAGCAGTTTGGCCGGGGGCTACACCTTC. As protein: CASSLAGGYTF.

This CDR3 reads CASSEMAGNEQFF. The CDR3 DNA is TGTGCCAGCAGTGAGATGGCCGGCAATGAGCAGTTCTTC. The rearrangement joins TRBV25-1 to TRBJ2-1, with D unresolved. V was shortened by 3 bases and J by 6 bases, with 9 bases between the two germline ends. The CDR3 is made up of 13 amino acids. Germline V gene sequence: CDR1 MGHDK, CDR2 SYGVNS.

The CDR3 protein is CASSTGPGLQETQYF. The CDR3 DNA sequence: TGTGCCAGCAGTACCGGACCGGGCCTCCAAGAGACCCAGTACTTC. This chain uses TRBV27 with TRBJ2-5; D is ambiguous. V was trimmed by 5 bases and J by 1 base, leaving 14 bases between them. The CDR3 runs 15 residues. CDR1 MNHEY and CDR2 SMNVEV come from the germline V gene (reference sequence).

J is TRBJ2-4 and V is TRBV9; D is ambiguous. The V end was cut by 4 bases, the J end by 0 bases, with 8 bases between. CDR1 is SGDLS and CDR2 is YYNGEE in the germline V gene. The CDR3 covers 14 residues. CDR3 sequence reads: CASSPQAAKNIQYF. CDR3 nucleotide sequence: TGTGCCAGCAGCCCCCAGGCAGCCAAAAACATTCAGTACTTC.

CDR3 sequence (DNA): TGCGCCAGCAGCGTATACGGACCGACCTCCTACAATGAGCAGTTCTTC. Translated, it gives CASSVYGPTSYNEQFF. This chain joins TRBV5-1 and TRBJ2-1; no clear D gene. The CDR3 runs to 16 residues. Trimming took 4 bases from V and 0 from J, leaving 14 bases between them. Germline V CDR1 and CDR2: SGHRS, YFSETQ. The full variable domain, completed using reference TRBV5-1 and TRBJ2-1, is KAGVTQTPRYLIKTRGQQVTLSCSPISGHRSVSWYQQTPGQGLQFLFEYFSETQRNKGNFPGRFSGRQFSNSRSEMNVSTLELGDSALYLCASSVYGPTSYNEQFFGPGTRLTVL.

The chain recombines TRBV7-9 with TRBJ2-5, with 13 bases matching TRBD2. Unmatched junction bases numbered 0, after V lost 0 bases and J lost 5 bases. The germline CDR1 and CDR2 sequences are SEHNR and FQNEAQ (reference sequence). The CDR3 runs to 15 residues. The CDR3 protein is CASSLALAGGETQYF. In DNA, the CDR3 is TGTGCCAGCAGCTTAGCACTAGCGGGGGGGGAGACCCAGTACTTC. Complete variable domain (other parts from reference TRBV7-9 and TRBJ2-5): DTGVSQNPRHKITKRGQNVTFRCDPISEHNRLYWYRQTLGQGPEFLTYFQNEAQLEKSRLLSDRFSAERPKGSFSTLEIQRTEQGDSAMYLCASSLALAGGETQYFGPGTRLLVL.

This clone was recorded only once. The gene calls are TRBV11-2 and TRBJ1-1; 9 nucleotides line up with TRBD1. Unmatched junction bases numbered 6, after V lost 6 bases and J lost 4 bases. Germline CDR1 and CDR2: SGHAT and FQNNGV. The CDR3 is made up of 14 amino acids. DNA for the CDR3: TGTGCCAGCAGTTGGGGACAGGGCGGCACTGAAGCTTTCTTT. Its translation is CASSWGQGGTEAFF.

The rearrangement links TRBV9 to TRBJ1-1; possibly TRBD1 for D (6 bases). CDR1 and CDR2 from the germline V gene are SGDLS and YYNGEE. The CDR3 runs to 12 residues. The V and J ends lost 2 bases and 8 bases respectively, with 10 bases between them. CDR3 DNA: TGTGCCAGCAGCGTCCCCGGGACAGAAGCTTTCTTT. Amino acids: CASSVPGTEAFF.